The source of this TCR beta chain is a study of blood T cell repertoires in COVID-19. Overall study: T cells, B-cell-depleted T cells, or PBMCs supplied cDNA or gDNA.

CDR1 KGHSH and CDR2 LQKENI come from the germline V gene. Trimming pared 8 bases from V and 0 bases from J, leaving 8 bases between. The CDR3 has 13 amino acids. How the authors handled the data: For nucleated cells, counts were estimated from reference gene primer amplification. Using immunoSEQ multiplex PCR, the repertoire was profiled, and TCRdb retains in-frame clones only, with some absent. The V and J calls and clone size come from that table; D and trimming were worked out from the DNA. The repertoire holds about 58,000 clones, less than 90% seen once, with 7% to 9% in the top ten. The chain recombines TRBV18 with TRBJ2-1; a possible D gene is TRBD1 (6 bases). Sequencing input: peripheral blood. The sequence came from a woman in her seventies with active COVID-19. CDR3 coding DNA: TGTGCCAGCCGGGACAACTCCTACAATGAGCAGTTCTTC. Protein: CASRDNSYNEQFF.